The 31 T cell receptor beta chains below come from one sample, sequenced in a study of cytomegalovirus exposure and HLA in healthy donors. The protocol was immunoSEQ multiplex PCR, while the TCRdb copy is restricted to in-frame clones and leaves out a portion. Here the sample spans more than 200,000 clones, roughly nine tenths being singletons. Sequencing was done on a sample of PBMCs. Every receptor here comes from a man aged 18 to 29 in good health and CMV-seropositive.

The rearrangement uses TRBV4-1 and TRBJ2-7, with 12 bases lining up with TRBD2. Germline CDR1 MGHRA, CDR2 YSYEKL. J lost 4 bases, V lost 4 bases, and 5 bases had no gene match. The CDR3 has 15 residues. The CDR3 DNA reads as TGCGCCAGCAGCCTCCTGACTAGCGGGAGTTACGAGCAGTACTTC. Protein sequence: CASSLLTSGSYEQYF.

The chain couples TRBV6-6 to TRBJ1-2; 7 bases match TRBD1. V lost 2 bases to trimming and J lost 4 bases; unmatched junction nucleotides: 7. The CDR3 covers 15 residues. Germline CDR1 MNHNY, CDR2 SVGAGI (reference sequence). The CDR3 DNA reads TGTGCCAGCAGTTACCCCCAAGACAGGGCCTATGGCTACACCTTC. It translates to CASSYPQDRAYGYTF.

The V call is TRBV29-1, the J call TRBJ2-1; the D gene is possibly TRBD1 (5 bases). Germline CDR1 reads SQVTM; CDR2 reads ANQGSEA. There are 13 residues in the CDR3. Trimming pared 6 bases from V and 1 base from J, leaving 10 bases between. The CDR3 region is CSVSRGSYNEQFF. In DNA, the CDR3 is TGCAGCGTATCAAGGGGTTCCTACAATGAGCAGTTCTTC.

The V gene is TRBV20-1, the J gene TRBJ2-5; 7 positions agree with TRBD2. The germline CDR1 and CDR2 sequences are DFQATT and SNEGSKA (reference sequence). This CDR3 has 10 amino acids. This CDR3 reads CSGRRETQYF. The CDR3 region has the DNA TGCAGCGGGAGGCGAGAGACCCAGTACTTC.

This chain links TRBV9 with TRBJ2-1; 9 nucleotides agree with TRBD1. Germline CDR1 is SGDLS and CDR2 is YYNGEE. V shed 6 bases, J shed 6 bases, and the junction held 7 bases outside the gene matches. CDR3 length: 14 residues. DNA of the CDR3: TGTGCCAGCACACCGGGACAGGGTATCAATGAGCAGTTCTTC. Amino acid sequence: CASTPGQGINEQFF.

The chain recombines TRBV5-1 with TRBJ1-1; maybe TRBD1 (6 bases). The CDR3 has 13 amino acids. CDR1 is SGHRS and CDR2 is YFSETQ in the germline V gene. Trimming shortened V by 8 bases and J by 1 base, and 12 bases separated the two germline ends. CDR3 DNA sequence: TGCGCCAGTCATTCGGGACAGAACACTGAAGCTTTCTTT. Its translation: CASHSGQNTEAFF.

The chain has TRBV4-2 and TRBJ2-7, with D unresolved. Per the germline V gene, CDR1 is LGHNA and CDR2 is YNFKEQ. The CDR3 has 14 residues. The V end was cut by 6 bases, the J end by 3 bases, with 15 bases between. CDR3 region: CASSPTPDGYEQYF. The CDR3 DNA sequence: TGTGCCAGCAGTCCAACCCCGGACGGCTACGAGCAGTACTTC.

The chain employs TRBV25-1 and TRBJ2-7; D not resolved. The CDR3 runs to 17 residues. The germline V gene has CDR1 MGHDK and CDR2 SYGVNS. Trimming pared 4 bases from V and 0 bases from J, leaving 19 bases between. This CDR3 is CASSGGSLSANSYEQYF. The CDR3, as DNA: TGTGCCAGCAGTGGCGGTTCATTATCGGCGAACTCCTACGAGCAGTACTTC.

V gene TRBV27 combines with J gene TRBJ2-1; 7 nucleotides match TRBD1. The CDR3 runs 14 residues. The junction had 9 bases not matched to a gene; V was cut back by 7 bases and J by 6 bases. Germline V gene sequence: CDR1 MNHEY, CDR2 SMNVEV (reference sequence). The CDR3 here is CASTSDRVGNEQFF. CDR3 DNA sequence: TGTGCCAGCACTTCAGACAGGGTTGGCAATGAGCAGTTCTTC.

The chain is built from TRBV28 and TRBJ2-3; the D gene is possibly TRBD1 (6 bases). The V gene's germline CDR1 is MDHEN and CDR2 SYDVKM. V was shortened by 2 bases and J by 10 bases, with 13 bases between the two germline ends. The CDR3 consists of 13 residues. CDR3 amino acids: CASSLTVGGAQYF. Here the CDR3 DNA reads TGTGCCAGCAGTTTAACGGTTGGGGGCGCGCAGTATTTT.

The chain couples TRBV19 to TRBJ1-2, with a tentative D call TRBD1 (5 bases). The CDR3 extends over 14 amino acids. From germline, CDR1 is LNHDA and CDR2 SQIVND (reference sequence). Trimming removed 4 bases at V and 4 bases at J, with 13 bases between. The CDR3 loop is CASSTSGTAYGYTF. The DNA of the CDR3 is TGTGCCAGTAGTACATCCGGGACTGCCTATGGCTACACCTTC.

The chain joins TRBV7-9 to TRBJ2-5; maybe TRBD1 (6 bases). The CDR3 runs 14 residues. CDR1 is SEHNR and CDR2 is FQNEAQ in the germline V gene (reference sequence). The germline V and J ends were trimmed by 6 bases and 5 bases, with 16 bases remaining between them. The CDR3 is CASRKTGLEETQYF. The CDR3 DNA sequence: TGTGCCAGCAGAAAAACAGGGTTGGAGGAGACCCAGTACTTC.

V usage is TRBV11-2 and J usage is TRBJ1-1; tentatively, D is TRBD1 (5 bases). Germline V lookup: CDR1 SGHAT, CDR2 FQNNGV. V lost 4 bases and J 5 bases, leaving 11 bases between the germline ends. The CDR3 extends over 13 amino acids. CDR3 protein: CASSYLPGTEAFF. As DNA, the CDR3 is TGTGCCAGCAGCTATTTGCCAGGGACTGAAGCTTTCTTT.

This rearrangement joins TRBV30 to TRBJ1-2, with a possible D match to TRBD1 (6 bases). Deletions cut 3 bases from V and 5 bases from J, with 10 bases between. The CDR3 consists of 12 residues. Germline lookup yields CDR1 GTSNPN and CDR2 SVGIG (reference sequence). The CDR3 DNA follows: TGTGCCTGGAGCTCAGGGACATATGGCTACACCTTC. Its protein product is CAWSSGTYGYTF.

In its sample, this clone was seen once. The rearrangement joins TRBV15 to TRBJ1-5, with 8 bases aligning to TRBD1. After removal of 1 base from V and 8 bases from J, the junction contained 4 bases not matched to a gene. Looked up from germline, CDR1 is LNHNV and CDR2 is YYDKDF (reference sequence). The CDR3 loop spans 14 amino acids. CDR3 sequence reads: CATSRATGGEPQHF. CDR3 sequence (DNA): TGTGCCACCAGCAGAGCTACAGGGGGGGAGCCCCAGCATTTT.

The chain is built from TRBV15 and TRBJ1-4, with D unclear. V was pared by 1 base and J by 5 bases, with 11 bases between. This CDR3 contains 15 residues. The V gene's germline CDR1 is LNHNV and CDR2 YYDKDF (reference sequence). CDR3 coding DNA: TGTGCCACCAGCAGAGGGACCGGGGAGAATGAAAAACTGTTTTTT. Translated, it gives CATSRGTGENEKLFF.

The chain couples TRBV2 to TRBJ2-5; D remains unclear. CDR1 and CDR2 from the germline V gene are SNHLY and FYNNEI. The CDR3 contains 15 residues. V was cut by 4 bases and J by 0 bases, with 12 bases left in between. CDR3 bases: TGTGCCAGCAGTGTCATTCTAGGTCACCAAGAGACCCAGTACTTC. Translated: CASSVILGHQETQYF.

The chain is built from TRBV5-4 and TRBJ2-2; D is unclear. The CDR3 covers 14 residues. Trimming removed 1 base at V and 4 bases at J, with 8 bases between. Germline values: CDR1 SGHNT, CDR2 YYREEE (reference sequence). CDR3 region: CASSLYPGTGELFF. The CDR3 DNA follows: TGTGCCAGCAGCTTGTATCCAGGCACCGGGGAGCTGTTTTTT.

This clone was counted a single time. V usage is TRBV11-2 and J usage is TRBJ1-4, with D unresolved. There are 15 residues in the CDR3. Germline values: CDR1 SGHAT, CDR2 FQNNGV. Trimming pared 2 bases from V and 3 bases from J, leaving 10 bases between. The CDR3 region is CASSLLGGSNEKLFF. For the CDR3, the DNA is TGTGCCAGCAGCTTATTGGGAGGTTCTAATGAAAAACTGTTTTTT.

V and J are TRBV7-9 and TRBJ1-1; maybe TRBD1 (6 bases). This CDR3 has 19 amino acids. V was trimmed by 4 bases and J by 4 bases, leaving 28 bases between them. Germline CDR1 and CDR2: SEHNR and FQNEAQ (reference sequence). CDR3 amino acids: CASSSTVPGGRVVGTEAFF. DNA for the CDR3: TGTGCCAGCAGCTCAACGGTTCCGGGGGGCAGGGTAGTTGGCACTGAAGCTTTCTTT.

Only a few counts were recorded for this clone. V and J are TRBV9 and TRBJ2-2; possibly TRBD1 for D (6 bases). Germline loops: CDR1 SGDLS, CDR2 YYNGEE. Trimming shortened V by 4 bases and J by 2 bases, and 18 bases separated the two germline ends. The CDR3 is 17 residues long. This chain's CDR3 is CASSHARQGRNTGELFF. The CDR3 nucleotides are TGTGCCAGCAGCCACGCCCGGCAGGGGCGAAACACCGGGGAGCTGTTTTTT. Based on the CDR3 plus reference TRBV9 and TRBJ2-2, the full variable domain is DSGVTQTPKHLITATGQRVTLRCSPRSGDLSVYWYQQSLDQGLQFLIQYYNGEERAKGNILERFSAQQFPDLHSELNLSSLELGDSALYFCASSHARQGRNTGELFFGEGSRLTVL.

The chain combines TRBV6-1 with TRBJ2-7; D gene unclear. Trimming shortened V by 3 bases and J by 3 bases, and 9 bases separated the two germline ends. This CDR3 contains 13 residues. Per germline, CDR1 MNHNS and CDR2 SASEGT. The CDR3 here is CASSEFGNYEQYF. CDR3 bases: TGTGCCAGCAGTGAGTTCGGAAACTACGAGCAGTACTTC.

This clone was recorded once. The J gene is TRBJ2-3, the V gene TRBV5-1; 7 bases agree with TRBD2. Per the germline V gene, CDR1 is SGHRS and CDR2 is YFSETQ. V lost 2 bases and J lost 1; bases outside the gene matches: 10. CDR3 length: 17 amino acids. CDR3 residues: CASSLRLAETRTDTQYF. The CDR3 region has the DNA TGCGCCAGCAGCTTACGGCTAGCGGAAACTCGCACAGATACGCAGTATTTT.

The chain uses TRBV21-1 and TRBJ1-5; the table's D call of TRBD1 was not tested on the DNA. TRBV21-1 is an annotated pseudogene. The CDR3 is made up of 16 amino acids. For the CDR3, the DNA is TGTGCCAGCAGCGGCGAAAGACAGGGAGGCAATCAGCCCCAGCATTTT. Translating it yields CASSGERQGGNQPQHF.

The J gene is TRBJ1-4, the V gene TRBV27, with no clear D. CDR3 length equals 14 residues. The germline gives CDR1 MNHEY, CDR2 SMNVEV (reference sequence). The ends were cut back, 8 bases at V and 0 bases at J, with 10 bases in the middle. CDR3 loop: CASGWLPTNEKLFF. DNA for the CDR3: TGTGCCAGCGGATGGCTGCCAACTAATGAAAAACTGTTTTTT.

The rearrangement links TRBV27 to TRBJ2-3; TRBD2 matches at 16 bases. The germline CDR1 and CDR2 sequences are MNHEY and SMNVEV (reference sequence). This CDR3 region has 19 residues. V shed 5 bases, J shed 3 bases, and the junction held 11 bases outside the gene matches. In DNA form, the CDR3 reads TGTGCCAGCAGTCCGAAAGGGACTAGCGGGAGGGCCGGAACAGATACGCAGTATTTT. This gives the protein CASSPKGTSGRAGTDTQYF.

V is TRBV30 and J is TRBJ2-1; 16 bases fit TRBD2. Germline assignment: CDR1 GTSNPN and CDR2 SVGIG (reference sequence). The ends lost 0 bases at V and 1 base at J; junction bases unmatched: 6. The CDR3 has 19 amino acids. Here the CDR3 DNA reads TGTGCCTGGAGTGTAGGGACTAGCGGGAGGGCCGGGTCCTACAATGAGCAGTTCTTC. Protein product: CAWSVGTSGRAGSYNEQFF.

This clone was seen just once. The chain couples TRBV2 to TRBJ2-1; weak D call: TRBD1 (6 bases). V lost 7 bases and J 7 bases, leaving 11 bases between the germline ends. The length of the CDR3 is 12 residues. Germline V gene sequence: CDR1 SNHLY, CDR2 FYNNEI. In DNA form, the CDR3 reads TGTGCCAGCACCGGACAGCTAAATGAGCAGTTCTTC. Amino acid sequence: CASTGQLNEQFF.

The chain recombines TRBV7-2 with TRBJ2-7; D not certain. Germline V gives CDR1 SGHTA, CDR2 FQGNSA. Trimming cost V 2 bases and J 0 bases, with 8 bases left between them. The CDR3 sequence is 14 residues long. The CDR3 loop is CASSLLGFSYEQYF. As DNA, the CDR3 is TGTGCCAGCAGCTTATTAGGGTTCTCCTACGAGCAGTACTTC. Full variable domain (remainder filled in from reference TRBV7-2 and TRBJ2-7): GAGVSQSPSNKVTEKGKDVELRCDPISGHTALYWYRQSLGQGLEFLIYFQGNSAPDKSGLPSDRFSAERTGGSVSTLTIQRTQQEDSAVYLCASSLLGFSYEQYFGPGTRLTVT.

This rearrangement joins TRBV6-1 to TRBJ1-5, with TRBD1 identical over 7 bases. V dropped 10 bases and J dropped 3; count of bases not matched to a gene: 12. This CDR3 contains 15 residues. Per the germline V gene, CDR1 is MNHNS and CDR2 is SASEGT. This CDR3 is CATGWRQGDNQPQHF. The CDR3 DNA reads TGTGCCACGGGGTGGCGTCAGGGGGACAATCAGCCCCAGCATTTT.

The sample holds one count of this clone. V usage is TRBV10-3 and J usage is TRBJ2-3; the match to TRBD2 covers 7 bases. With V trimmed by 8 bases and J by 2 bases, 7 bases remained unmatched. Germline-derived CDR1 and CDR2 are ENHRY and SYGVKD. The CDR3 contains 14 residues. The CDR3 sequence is CAIAPSGVTDTQYF. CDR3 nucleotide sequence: TGTGCCATCGCTCCTAGCGGAGTCACAGATACGCAGTATTTT.